The T cell receptor beta chain under discussion was sequenced for a study of blood T cells in healthy people across ages (dated by TCRdb to between 2014 and 2016). Context from the whole study: In model experiments, template switching captured roughly one uniquely barcoded TCR beta cDNA molecule for every two T cells. The study measured age-related changes in TCR beta repertoire diversity using deep sequencing normalized with unique cDNA molecular identifiers. The study analyzed two additional independent replicas of 1 million unique cDNA reads from the same blood draw for two donors, one aged 18 to 29 and one aged 80 or older. The donors were divided into four age groups: young (average approximately 15 years), middle-aged (almost 40), aged (about 61) and long-lived (nearly 85). To avoid experimental bias, donors of different ages were distributed randomly across sequencing lanes.

The CDR3 starts with the cysteine, ends with the phenylalanine, and has 14 residues. CDR3 DNA only is kept here, 42 bases in frame from base 1. Looking up the germline V gene yields CDR1 MNHEY and CDR2 SVGEGT. Trimming removed 9 bases from V and 4 bases from J; the gene matches leave 6 bases unexplained. The investigation overall reported the following: Because the CMV infection status of the donors was unknown, age-related changes in expanded clonotypes may potentially have been confounded. As age increased, observed TCR beta diversity per million T cells dropped in a roughly linear way, and a significant reduction was already evident by age about 36. Observed TCR beta diversity correlated strongly with the percentage of naive T cells measured by flow cytometry. Total diversity estimates from one million sequenced T cells were considered lower bounds and underestimates. Compared with the aged group, the long-lived group had more naive CD4+ T cells, fewer expanded clones and increased TCR diversity, a pattern suggesting age selection. Conclusive comparison of naive and antigen-experienced compartments was prevented by the profiling of bulk unsorted PBMCs.

The library was built by means of 5' RACE. Sequencing instrument: Illumina HiSeq 2500. A second PCR of about 6 to 12 cycles was performed with a sample-barcoded 5' primer and a J-beta primer mix. A unique molecular identifier was introduced onto each TCR beta cDNA molecule by a template-switch 5' adaptor carrying 12 random nucleotides. At least 2.5 million CDR3-containing paired-end reads were obtained from each sample. The Mint cDNA synthesis kit, primed by a TRBC-specific oligonucleotide, was used to synthesize first-strand cDNA from all RNA. After uracil-DNA glycosylase treatment, a first 18-cycle PCR used universal primers M1SS and BC2_uni_R on all cDNA. In the original analysis: Normalization of each sample was performed by random selection of 1 million high-quality reads, each carrying a distinct molecular identifier. Reads with shared molecular identifiers were discarded instead of being binned into consensus sequences. MiTCR, run with a Q25 quality threshold and the strictest error-elimination algorithm, handled CDR3 identification, clonotype clustering and error correction. A nonparametric unseen species model using Euler transformation provided a lower-bound estimate of total TCR beta diversity. TCRdb reanalyzed the raw reads on its own, using fastp at Q25 for trimming and MiXCR for clone calling, and kept in-frame beta chains. Rows with one shared CDR3 protein collapse into an entry with the most common genes and DNA. It is TCRdb's table, rather than the study itself, that gives the V and J calls and clone size. The sample profile shows hundreds of thousands of distinct CDR3 sequences; around 54% of them were found once. The ten largest make up over 30% of the sample.

In the case of this clonotype: The antigen it recognizes is unknown. No much larger clone exists at a distance of one base, and base qualities are not known.

The roughly 39 donors, aged roughly 6 to 100 years, were systemically healthy Caucasian individuals from Russia. Roughly 10 milliliters of peripheral blood were drawn from each donor into EDTA-treated Vacutainer tubes. Ficoll-Paque density-gradient centrifugation was used to isolate PBMCs, with at least 6 million per sample. Total RNA, at least 6 micrograms per sample, was extracted from PBMCs with Trizol reagent. For every donor, flow cytometry on a PBMC aliquot measured the percentage of naive CD45RAhigh/CD27high T cells. The origin of this receptor is a man in his fifties or sixties in good health. The sequence is built from TRBV6-2 or TRBV6-3 and TRBJ2-6, with TRBD2 identical over 7 junction bases. The sample consisted of blood. In nucleotides, the sequence is TGTGCCAGTCGGAAAGCGGGGGGGGCCAACGTCCTGACTTTC. It translates as CASRKAGGANVLTF.